This TCR beta chain was found in a study of shared clonotypes between healthy human individuals. Study-wide findings and caveats: Lower generation probabilities were found for non-shared clonotypes than for those shared by all four donors.

Replicate PCRs from sorted subsets contained approximately 220 ng DNA, which is roughly 30,000 T cell genomes. As originally analysed: ImmunoSEQ output held junction-only sequences without quality scores, so filtering differed. Assay: immunoSEQ multiplex PCR; the TCRdb copy retains only in-frame clones and omits some. The DNA was the basis for D and trimming; V, J and clone size are from that table. The sample shows some 2 million clones, approximately 95% of them seen only once. The naive CD8 subset, CD45RO-negative cells positively selected for CCR7, excluded terminally differentiated effector memory CD45RA+ cells. In the case of this clone: The antigen is unknown.

Germline CDR1 reads SGHAT; CDR2 reads FQNNGV. Trimming stripped 1 base from V and 1 base from J, with 10 bases between. The CDR3 runs to 15 residues. The sample comprised naive CD8+ T cells sorted from blood. J is TRBJ2-5 and V is TRBV11-2, with D maybe TRBD2 (5 bases). The receptor's source is a man younger than 35 in good health. CDR3 amino acids: CASSLGGNIQETQYF. DNA for the CDR3: TGTGCCAGCAGCTTAGGAGGGAACATCCAAGAGACCCAGTACTTC.